This TCR beta chain derives from a study of T cells in Graves' hyperthyroidism and ophthalmopathy. Study findings and constraints: The model's output predicted ophthalmopathy at a median of about 6.5 months prior to onset. Most thyroid clonotypes expanded above 0.001 were also detected in blood.

RNA transcripts served as the template for amplifying TCR beta CDR3 regions. The HTBI primer set drove a first-round RT-PCR of the TCR CDR3. TCRdb passed the multiplex PCR reads through MiXCR, listing each CDR3 protein once. The sample has 490,000 or so distinct CDR3 sequences; 40% to 55% are singletons. The CDR3 runs 11 residues. Germline lookup yields CDR1 DFQATT and CDR2 SNEGSKA (reference sequence). The V gene lost 6 bases and the J gene lost 6 bases, with 8 bases spanning the gap. In the case of this clonotype: Its antigen is currently unknown.

The receptor's source is an adult woman with Graves' disease, either hyperthyroidism or ophthalmopathy (not recorded which). Sample: peripheral blood or thyroid tissue (not recorded which). The rearrangement joins TRBV20-1 to TRBJ1-4; no reliable D call. This CDR3 is CSAEGYEKLFF. The CDR3 nucleotides are TGCAGTGCCGAAGGGTATGAAAAACTGTTTTTT.